These T cell receptor beta chains were read from a single sample in a study of T-cell reconstitution after alpha-beta-depleted transplantation in children. TCRdb re-called the PCR reads through MiXCR, storing one row per CDR3 protein. Of hundreds of thousands of distinct CDR3 sequences listed, 13% were seen once; the top ten hold 2.2%. This specimen consisted of PBMCs, mostly from graft donor cells, obtained 360 days after TCRalphabeta/CD19-depleted stem cell transplant. The receptors originated from a male patient between 5 and 17 years old who had a stem cell transplant for acute myeloid leukemia, so the T cells may come from the graft donor. The CDR3 runs from the conserved cysteine through the conserved F or W. The D gene is left open where the match is weak. Size is stated for part of the rows, as once, few or many counts, or as a class when the clone is expanded.

>TRBV6-2/TRBV6-3|few|TRBJ2-1|15|TRBD2
TGTGCCAGCAGTCAGGGACTAGCCGCCTACAATGAGCAGTTCTTC
CASSQGLAAYNEQFF
>TRBV11-1|few|TRBJ2-1|16|TRBD1
TGTGCCAGCAGCACCGCCGGGACAGGGACGTACAATGAGCAGTTCTTC
CASSTAGTGTYNEQFF
>TRBV7-6|-|TRBJ2-2|16|-
TGTGCCAGCAGCTTAGGAGCGGGCCGTATCACCGGGGAGCTGTTTTTT
CASSLGAGRITGELFF
>TRBV12-3/TRBV12-4|many|TRBJ2-7|12|-
TGTGCCAGCAGTTTAAGAGGGAACGAGCAGTACTTC
CASSLRGNEQYF
>TRBV9|few|TRBJ2-1|15|-
TGTGCCAGCAGCGTAACGGGAATAACGAAGGGTGAGCAGTTCTTC
CASSVTGITKGEQFF
>TRBV28|many|TRBJ1-1|15|TRBD1
TGTGCCAGCAGGGCAAGGACAGGGAGGAACACTGAAGCTTTCTTT
CASRARTGRNTEAFF
>TRBV18|-|TRBJ2-3|15|TRBD2
TGTGCCAGCTCAACACTAGCGGGATACACAGATACGCAGTATTTT
CASSTLAGYTDTQYF
>TRBV20-1|-|TRBJ2-1|16|-
TGCAGTGCTAGATCTTTTAGCCCAGGCTCCTACAATGAGCAGTTCTTC
CSARSFSPGSYNEQFF
>TRBV29-1|-|TRBJ2-2|14|-
TGCAGCGTTGTACAGGGAGTGAACACCGGGGAGCTGTTTTTT
CSVVQGVNTGELFF
>TRBV12-3/TRBV12-4|-|TRBJ2-7|15|-
TGTGCCAGCAGTTTTGGGACGGGTAGGACGTACGAGCAGTACTTC
CASSFGTGRTYEQYF
>TRBV6-2/TRBV6-3|few|TRBJ2-1|16|TRBD2
TGTGCCAGCAGTTACTCGTCCAGCGGGAGCTTCGATGAGCAGTTCTTC
CASSYSSSGSFDEQFF
>TRBV12-3/TRBV12-4|many|TRBJ2-3|16|-
TGTGCCAGCAGTCCTCCGGGACTCCTTACCTCAGATACGCAGTATTTT
CASSPPGLLTSDTQYF
>TRBV29-1|-|TRBJ2-1|16|TRBD1
TGCAGCGTTGAGGGGACAGGGTCCCCCTCCTACAATGAGCAGTTCTTC
CSVEGTGSPSYNEQFF
>TRBV29-1|many|TRBJ2-2|15|TRBD1
TGCAGCGCCCTCGGACAGGGGGTCCTCACCGGGGAGCTGTTTTTT
CSALGQGVLTGELFF
>TRBV7-7|-|TRBJ2-3|17|TRBD2
TGTGCTAGCAGCCCCCGCCCTAGCGGGAGAGAGTTAGATACGCAGTATTTT
CASSPRPSGRELDTQYF
>TRBV20-1|few|TRBJ1-2|14|-
TGCAGTGCTAACCCAGGACACTTACCCCATGGCTACACCTTC
CSANPGHLPHGYTF
>TRBV20-1|many|TRBJ2-1|13|TRBD2
TGCAGCGAAGAGCGGGAGGGCCTTAATGAGCAGTTCTTC
CSEEREGLNEQFF
>TRBV2|-|TRBJ2-2|14|-
TGTGCCAGCAAAGGCAGGAGGAACACCGGGGAGCTGTTTTTT
CASKGRRNTGELFF
>TRBV29-1|few|TRBJ2-7|14|TRBD2
TGCAGCGTTGAAGTACTAGCGGAAGTCTACGAGCAGTACTTC
CSVEVLAEVYEQYF
>TRBV5-1|many|TRBJ1-1|15|-
TGCGCCAGCAGCTTGGCCGAGGTCGGGTACACTGAAGCTTTCTTT
CASSLAEVGYTEAFF
>TRBV7-2|-|TRBJ1-4|15|-
TGTGCCAGCAGCGCACCCGGGACGGGGACCGAAAAACTGTTTTTT
CASSAPGTGTEKLFF
>TRBV11-2|-|TRBJ1-1|15|-
TGTGCCAGCAGCTTTTTCGTCTCCTTGAACACTGAAGCTTTCTTT
CASSFFVSLNTEAFF
>TRBV20-1|-|TRBJ1-4|15|TRBD1
TGCAGTGCTAGGGGTACAGGGGCCGGGGGTGAAAAACTGTTTTTT
CSARGTGAGGEKLFF
>TRBV7-6|-|TRBJ1-4|15|TRBD1
TGTGCCAGCAGCTTAAATAAGGGGGCCGGGGAAAAACTGTTTTTT
CASSLNKGAGEKLFF
>TRBV28|few|TRBJ1-2|17|TRBD1
TGTGCCAGCAGTGATACCGGGACAGGGACGTACACCTATGGCTACACCTTC
CASSDTGTGTYTYGYTF
>TRBV29-1|many|TRBJ2-1|15|TRBD2
TGCAGCGTTTCCGGGAGGGCTAGCTCCTACAATGAGCAGTTCTTC
CSVSGRASSYNEQFF
>TRBV18|-|TRBJ2-3|19|TRBD2
TGTGCCAGCTCACCGGCTCGCGGTTCTAGCGGGAGGGGTACAGATACGCAGTATTTT
CASSPARGSSGRGTDTQYF
>TRBV6-2/TRBV6-3|few|TRBJ2-1|14|-
TGTGCCAGCAGCTTAAACTGGATTGGGGATGAGCAGTTCTTC
CASSLNWIGDEQFF
>TRBV20-1|-|TRBJ2-1|15|TRBD2
TGCTGTGCCCCGGGACTAGCGGGAACCTGGAATGAGCAGTTCTTC
CCAPGLAGTWNEQFF
>TRBV20-1|-|TRBJ2-3|13|-
TGCAGTGTTAGAGCTCCCGGGTCTTATACGCAGTATTTT
CSVRAPGSYTQYF
>TRBV12-1|-|TRBJ2-2|19|-
TGTGCCAGCAGCTTCCGGGACAGGGTCAAATCTTTCAACACCGTGGAGCTGTTTTTT
CASSFRDRVKSFNTVELFF
>TRBV10-3|few|TRBJ2-5|14|TRBD2
TGTGCCATCCGGAGGGGAGGGGACCAAGAGACCCAGTACTTC
CAIRRGGDQETQYF
>TRBV5-1|few|TRBJ1-2|15|-
TGCGCCAGCAGAAATACGGGACAAACAAACTATGGCTACACCTTC
CASRNTGQTNYGYTF
>TRBV11-2|-|TRBJ1-3|17|-
TGTGCCAGCAGCTCTATAGGTGGGGACTTCTCTGGAAACACCATATATTTT
CASSSIGGDFSGNTIYF